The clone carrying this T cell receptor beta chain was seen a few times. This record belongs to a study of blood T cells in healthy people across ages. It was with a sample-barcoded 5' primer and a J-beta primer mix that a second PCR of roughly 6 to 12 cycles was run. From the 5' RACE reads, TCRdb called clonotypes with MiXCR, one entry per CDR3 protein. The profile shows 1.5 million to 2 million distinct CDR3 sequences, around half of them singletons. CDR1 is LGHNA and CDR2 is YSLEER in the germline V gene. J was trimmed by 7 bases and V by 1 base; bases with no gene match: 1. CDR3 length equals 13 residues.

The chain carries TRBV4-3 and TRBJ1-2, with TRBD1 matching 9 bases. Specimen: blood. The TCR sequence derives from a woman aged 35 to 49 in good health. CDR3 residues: CASSQGTGAGYTF. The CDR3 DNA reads TGCGCCAGCAGCCAAGGGACAGGGGCTGGCTACACCTTC.